Given below is one TCR beta chain in context. Antigen specificity is unknown. The source of the sample is a study of siplizumab effects on memory and regulatory T cells. Points from the study as a whole: Of the alloreactive clones, only a minor fraction mapped to unstimulated subsets. Among sequences traceable to unstimulated CD4+ memory cells, alloreactive ones were significantly reduced by siplizumab. Treatment with siplizumab left mappable alloreactive CD4+ clones averaging approximately 68% Treg-derived, compared with 25% to 30% in controls.

The CDR3 length is 16 residues. Germline values: CDR1 SGHTA, CDR2 FQGNSA. V lost 5 bases and J lost 2; bases outside the gene matches: 10. It was approximately 9.8 x 10^4 TCR templates that were assayed per sample. Generated by immunoSEQ multiplex PCR, the TCRdb table keeps only in-frame clones and is missing some. Found here are 37,000 or so clones, approximately 88% of them singletons; the top ten hold around 0.25%. This sequence originates from a human donor in good health. The source material was naive CD4+ T cells sorted from blood. This chain joins TRBV7-2 and TRBJ2-7, with 9 nucleotides matching TRBD1. DNA of the CDR3: TGTGCCAGCAGCCGAGTGGTGACAGGGGGGACCTACGAGCAGTACTTC. It translates to CASSRVVTGGTYEQYF.